This entry lists 30 T cell receptor beta chains sequenced from one sample in a study of STAT5B mutations in CD4+ large granular lymphocyte leukemia. Assay: immunoSEQ multiplex PCR; the TCRdb copy retains only in-frame clones and omits some. The top ten clones hold 0.35% of a sample with approximately 40,000 clones, roughly 80% of them seen once. Sequences were obtained from CD4+ T cells from blood buffy coats. The receptors shown here come from a human donor in good health.

A few counts support this clone. The chain uses TRBV30 and TRBJ1-3; 7 bases map to TRBD1. Germline V gene data show CDR1 as GTSNPN and CDR2 as SVGIG (reference sequence). V trimming: 2 bases; J trimming: 2 bases; junction bases outside the gene matches: 6. The CDR3 totals 15 residues. The CDR3 nucleotides read TGTGCCTGGAGTCCACCCGGGACAGCTGGAAACACCATATATTTT. It translates to CAWSPPGTAGNTIYF.

The DNA of the CDR3 is TGTGCCAGTATCGGCTGGGGGCGCGGTGAAAAACTGTTTTTT. It translates to CASIGWGRGEKLFF. The chain uses TRBV19 and TRBJ1-4, with a possible D match to TRBD1 (6 bases). V lost 7 bases to trimming and J lost 7 bases, with 16 bases between them. Germline CDR1 LNHDA, CDR2 SQIVND (reference sequence). The length of the CDR3 is 14 residues. Combining the CDR3 with reference TRBV19 and TRBJ1-4 gives the whole variable domain DGGITQSPKYLFRKEGQNVTLSCEQNLNHDAMYWYRQDPGQGLRLIYYSQIVNDFQKGDIAEGYSVSREKKESFPLTVTSAQKNPTAFYLCASIGWGRGEKLFFGSGTQLSVL.

The V and J genes are TRBV29-1 and TRBJ1-5, with a possible D match to TRBD1 (6 bases). The germline CDR1 and CDR2 sequences are SQVTM and ANQGSEA. The CDR3 extends over 13 amino acids. V was pared by 3 bases and J by 4 bases, with 10 bases between. The CDR3 nucleotides read TGCAGCGTTGACCAGGGGAATAATCAGCCCCAGCATTTT. This encodes CSVDQGNNQPQHF.

As for this clone: Other DNA sequences of this sample code for an identical CDR3. J is TRBJ2-3 and V is TRBV7-2; D remains ambiguous. Germline loops: CDR1 SGHTA, CDR2 FQGNSA. The V end was cut by 5 bases, the J end by 0 bases, with 9 bases between. This CDR3 is 14 amino acids long. CDR3 protein: CASSPPLSTDTQYF. The CDR3 DNA is TGTGCCAGCAGCCCCCCCCTGAGCACAGATACGCAGTATTTT. Full variable domain (remainder filled in from reference TRBV7-2 and TRBJ2-3): GAGVSQSPSNKVTEKGKDVELRCDPISGHTALYWYRQSLGQGLEFLIYFQGNSAPDKSGLPSDRFSAERTGGSVSTLTIQRTQQEDSAVYLCASSPPLSTDTQYFGPGTRLTVL.

This clone was counted a few times. The genes are TRBV27 and TRBJ1-1; 7 nucleotides align to TRBD1. V trimming: 5 bases; J trimming: 4 bases; junction bases outside the gene matches: 10. In germline, CDR1 is MNHEY, CDR2 SMNVEV (reference sequence). The CDR3 spans 15 residues. CDR3 DNA: TGTGCCAGCAGTCCCAGACAGGGTTTGGTCACTGAAGCTTTCTTT. Translated, it gives CASSPRQGLVTEAFF.

This chain uses TRBV6-5 with TRBJ2-1; unclear D gene. The CDR3 runs 13 residues. V lost 6 bases to trimming and J lost 0 bases, with 6 bases between them. Per germline, CDR1 MNHEY and CDR2 SVGAGI. The CDR3 reads CASRLSSYNEQFF. CDR3 nucleotides: TGTGCCAGCAGGCTGAGCTCCTACAATGAGCAGTTCTTC.

The gene calls are TRBV4-3 and TRBJ1-4; TRBD1 is a possible D gene (5 bases). Between the trimmed V and J ends, which lost 0 bases and 8 bases, there was a span of 13 bases. CDR3 size: 15 residues. CDR1 is LGHNA, CDR2 YSLEER, per germline. CDR3 protein: CASSQERTNGEKLFF. DNA for the CDR3: TGCGCCAGCAGCCAAGAGAGGACAAACGGCGAAAAACTGTTTTTT.

This sequence joins TRBV12-2 and TRBJ1-2. TRBV12-2 is a pseudogene segment. CDR3 length: 17 residues. This CDR3 is CASRPVLGRKAHYGYTF. The CDR3 DNA reads TGTGCAAGTCGCCCTGTGCTTGGCCGGAAAGCCCACTATGGCTACACCTTC.

This clone was seen a single time. Other DNA sequences from this sample encode an identical CDR3 as well. The genes are TRBV12-5 and TRBJ1-1; no definite D call. Germline V CDR1 and CDR2: LGHNT, FRNRAP. Trimming removed 5 bases from V and 1 base from J, with 5 bases in between. The CDR3 is 12 amino acids. The CDR3 region has the DNA TGTGCTAGTGGTCCTAGGAACACTGAAGCTTTCTTT. Protein sequence: CASGPRNTEAFF.

The gene calls are TRBV29-1 and TRBJ2-3; a weak D match, TRBD1 (6 bases). The germline CDR1 and CDR2 sequences are SQVTM and ANQGSEA. The CDR3 sequence is 15 residues long. V lost 6 bases to trimming and J lost 3 bases, with 19 bases between them. CDR3 protein: CSVARTGLETDTQYF. The CDR3 DNA is TGCAGCGTAGCCAGAACAGGGTTGGAGACAGATACGCAGTATTTT.

This clone is a singleton in its sample. The rearrangement joins TRBV5-1 to TRBJ1-1, with D hard to call. Looked up from germline, CDR1 is SGHRS and CDR2 is YFSETQ. The CDR3 is 15 residues long. Trimming shortened V by 6 bases and J by 1 base, and 16 bases separated the two germline ends. CDR3 loop: CASTPGFGKNTEAFF. The CDR3 region has the DNA TGCGCCAGCACACCGGGGTTTGGGAAGAACACTGAAGCTTTCTTT.

This clone was seen a handful of times. The V and J genes are TRBV30 and TRBJ2-7; tentatively, D is TRBD2 (6 bases). This CDR3 region has 14 residues. V was cut by 0 bases and J by 1 base, with 10 bases left in between. Germline lookup yields CDR1 GTSNPN and CDR2 SVGIG (reference sequence). The DNA for the CDR3 is TGTGCCTGGAGTGTATGGGGGAGGTCCTACGAGCAGTACTTC. It encodes CAWSVWGRSYEQYF.

The V call is TRBV11-3, the J call TRBJ1-2, with 8 bases fitting TRBD1. The V gene end was trimmed by 6 bases and the J gene end by 2 bases; junction bases not matched to a gene: 8. The CDR3 spans 15 residues. Germline CDR1 reads SGHNT; CDR2 reads YENEEA. CDR3 in amino acids: CASRSGQGLNYGYTF. In DNA, the CDR3 is TGTGCCAGCAGATCAGGACAGGGCCTAAACTATGGCTACACCTTC.

The gene calls are TRBV14 and TRBJ2-7, with 7 bases lining up with TRBD2. The CDR3 extends over 15 amino acids. V gave up 2 bases and J gave up 2 bases; unmatched junction bases: 6. Germline loops: CDR1 SGHDN, CDR2 FVKESK. For the CDR3, the DNA is TGTGCCAGCAGCCAACGCGCGGGGGTTGCCTACGAGCAGTACTTC. It yields the protein CASSQRAGVAYEQYF.

The V and J genes are TRBV9 and TRBJ2-2; 9 bases align to TRBD2. The CDR3 spans 17 residues. CDR1 SGDLS and CDR2 YYNGEE come from the germline V gene. V was clipped by 0 bases and J by 5 bases; unmatched bases: 8. This CDR3 reads CASSVGAGGPGTGELFF. CDR3 sequence (DNA): TGTGCCAGCAGCGTAGGGGCGGGGGGGCCAGGGACCGGGGAGCTGTTTTTT.

This clone was seen once. The chain recombines TRBV19 with TRBJ1-5, with D possibly being TRBD1 (6 bases). V was clipped by 9 bases and J by 6 bases, with 18 bases between them. The CDR3 spans 14 residues. From germline, CDR1 is LNHDA and CDR2 SQIVND (reference sequence). The CDR3 here is CASTSGANSQPQHF. For the CDR3, the DNA is TGTGCCAGCACCTCGGGGGCGAACAGTCAGCCCCAGCATTTT.

The chain recombines TRBV30 with TRBJ1-3; D ambiguous. This CDR3 comprises 14 residues. CDR1 is GTSNPN and CDR2 is SVGIG in the germline V gene (reference sequence). Trimming took off 0 bases at V and 0 bases at J, with 6 bases between the two ends. The CDR3 protein is CAWSVPNSGNTIYF. CDR3 nucleotides: TGTGCCTGGAGTGTTCCAAACTCTGGAAACACCATATATTTT.

The chain uses TRBV27 and TRBJ1-2; a weak D match, TRBD1 (5 bases). Germline CDR1 is MNHEY and CDR2 is SMNVEV (reference sequence). The CDR3 is 13 amino acids. V was cut by 3 bases and J by 7 bases, with 12 bases left in between. CDR3: CASSLKGTAGYTF. CDR3 in DNA: TGTGCCAGCAGTTTGAAGGGGACGGCTGGCTACACCTTC.

The count of this clone is one. The chain is built from TRBV19 and TRBJ1-1; no clear D. The CDR3 spans 13 residues. The V gene's germline CDR1 is LNHDA and CDR2 SQIVND (reference sequence). The V end was cut by 10 bases, the J end by 1 base, with 13 bases between. CDR3 in DNA: TGTGCCATTTCGGCCCAGAGGAACACTGAAGCTTTCTTT. Translating gives CAISAQRNTEAFF.

This chain links TRBV5-4 with TRBJ2-5, with 7 bases aligning to TRBD1. The CDR3 is made up of 12 amino acids. Germline assignment: CDR1 SGHNT and CDR2 YYREEE (reference sequence). V lost 7 bases, J lost 0 bases, and 0 bases stayed unmatched. In DNA form, the CDR3 reads TGTGCCAGCGGGACAGACCAAGAGACCCAGTACTTC. This sequence encodes CASGTDQETQYF.

This clone was detected once. This sequence joins TRBV4-3 and TRBJ1-6, with D unclear. The CDR3 is 14 amino acids. The V and J ends lost 0 bases and 6 bases respectively, with 6 bases between them. CDR1 LGHNA and CDR2 YSLEER come from the germline V gene. CDR3 DNA sequence: TGCGCCAGCAGCCAAGATTCCATTAATTCACCCCTCCACTTT. Translation: CASSQDSINSPLHF.

V usage is TRBV19 and J usage is TRBJ1-3, with D unresolved. The CDR3 has 13 residues. Germline V CDR1 and CDR2: LNHDA, SQIVND (reference sequence). The V gene lost 6 bases and the J gene lost 4 bases, with 10 bases spanning the gap. CDR3 sequence reads: CASSNHKGNTIYF. DNA of the CDR3: TGTGCCAGTAGCAACCACAAAGGAAACACCATATATTTT.

This clone came up a few times. CDR3 sequence reads: CASSIVGSPSSGNTIYF. The CDR3 nucleotides are TGTGCCAGTAGTATTGTGGGCAGCCCAAGCTCTGGAAACACCATATATTTT. J is TRBJ1-3 and V is TRBV19; D not certain. V shed 3 bases and J shed 0 bases, with 15 bases lying between them. The CDR3 has 17 amino acids. Germline-derived CDR1 and CDR2 are LNHDA and SQIVND (reference sequence).

The rearrangement uses TRBV30 and TRBJ1-2; unclear D gene. CDR1 is GTSNPN and CDR2 is SVGIG in the germline V gene (reference sequence). Trimming removed 2 bases at V and 13 bases at J, with 20 bases between. The CDR3 runs 13 residues. This CDR3 reads CAWSPDTGLAFTF. The CDR3 coding sequence is TGTGCCTGGAGTCCAGACACGGGCCTAGCCTTCACCTTC.

The rearrangement uses TRBV9 and TRBJ1-2; no definite D call. Trimming stripped 4 bases from V and 5 bases from J, with 6 bases between. Germline CDR1 SGDLS, CDR2 YYNGEE. The CDR3 sequence is 11 residues long. The CDR3 loop reads CASSLEYGYTF. Here the CDR3 DNA reads TGTGCCAGCAGCCTAGAGTATGGCTACACCTTC.

V gene TRBV9 combines with J gene TRBJ2-5; TRBD1 might be the D (6 bases). Germline values: CDR1 SGDLS, CDR2 YYNGEE. The germline V and J ends were trimmed by 0 bases and 5 bases, with 14 bases remaining between them. The CDR3 runs to 15 residues. The CDR3 DNA sequence: TGTGCCAGCAGCGTAGAACAGGGAAGGCGGGAGACCCAGTACTTC. Amino acid sequence: CASSVEQGRRETQYF.

The J gene is TRBJ1-1, the V gene TRBV30; D ambiguous. The V end lost 2 bases, the J end lost 4 bases, and 14 bases lay between the germline ends. The CDR3 has 14 residues. Germline V gives CDR1 GTSNPN, CDR2 SVGIG (reference sequence). The CDR3 DNA sequence: TGTGCCTGGAGTCCTGGACCCTTTAGCACTGAAGCTTTCTTT. This translates into CAWSPGPFSTEAFF.

This clone was observed a single time. The chain uses TRBV19 and TRBJ1-3, with 7 bases lining up with TRBD1. The CDR3 loop spans 15 amino acids. Trimming took 5 bases from V and 0 from J; bases not matched to a gene: 4. CDR1 and CDR2 from the germline V gene are LNHDA and SQIVND (reference sequence). For the CDR3, the DNA is TGTGCCAGTAGTGCACACAGGGGCTCTGGAAACACCATATATTTT. It codes for CASSAHRGSGNTIYF. Combining the CDR3 with reference TRBV19 and TRBJ1-3 gives the whole variable domain DGGITQSPKYLFRKEGQNVTLSCEQNLNHDAMYWYRQDPGQGLRLIYYSQIVNDFQKGDIAEGYSVSREKKESFPLTVTSAQKNPTAFYLCASSAHRGSGNTIYFGEGSWLTVV.

The rearrangement uses TRBV6-6 and TRBJ1-2; D possibly corresponds to TRBD1 (5 bases). CDR1 MNHNY and CDR2 SVGAGI come from the germline V gene (reference sequence). V was shortened by 2 bases and J by 4 bases, with 11 bases between the two germline ends. The CDR3 is made up of 14 amino acids. CDR3 in DNA: TGTGCCAGCAGTTACCCACAGGATCTCTATGGCTACACCTTC. This translates into CASSYPQDLYGYTF.

This chain links TRBV5-6 with TRBJ2-1; D ambiguous. The length of the CDR3 is 12 residues. V lost 0 bases, J lost 8 bases, and 6 bases lay in between. CDR1 and CDR2 from the germline V gene are SGHDT and YYEEEE. CDR3 loop: CASSLDIYEQFF. Here the CDR3 DNA reads TGTGCCAGCAGCTTGGATATCTATGAGCAGTTCTTC.